This T cell receptor (beta chain) was captured in a study of T-cell reconstitution after alpha-beta-depleted transplantation in children. Unique molecular identifiers were used to barcode this TCRbeta library. TCRdb used MiXCR to reprocess the PCR reads, holding one entry per CDR3 protein. This repertoire shows fewer than 90,000 distinct CDR3 sequences, 5.5% to 7.5% found once; its top ten account for around 2.4%. CDR1 is MDHEN and CDR2 is SYDVKM in the germline V gene. V lost 6 bases, J lost 4 bases, and 10 bases lay in between. The length of the CDR3 is 12 residues. The J gene is TRBJ2-7, the V gene TRBV28; D gene unclear. This sample comprised PBMCs from the stem cell graft donor, obtained from the stem cell graft. The receptor comes from a human donor who donated a stem cell graft to a child with acute lymphoblastic leukemia. CDR3 nucleotide sequence: TGTGCCAGCAGGGTGGAGCCGTACGAGCAGTACTTC. This gives the protein CASRVEPYEQYF.